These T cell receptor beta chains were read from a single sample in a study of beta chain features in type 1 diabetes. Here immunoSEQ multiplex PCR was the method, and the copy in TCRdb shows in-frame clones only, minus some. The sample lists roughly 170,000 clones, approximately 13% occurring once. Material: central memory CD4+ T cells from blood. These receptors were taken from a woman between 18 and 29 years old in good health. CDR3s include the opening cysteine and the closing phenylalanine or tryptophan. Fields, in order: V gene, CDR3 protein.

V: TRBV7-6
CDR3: CASSRLVAQFF

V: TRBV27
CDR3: CASSLFGGSSYEQYF

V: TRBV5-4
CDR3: CASSLALTYQETQYF

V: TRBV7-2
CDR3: CASSYSDRVKAGELFF

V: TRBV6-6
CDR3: CASRPRREETQYF

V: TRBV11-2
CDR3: CASSVSGSGTGELFF

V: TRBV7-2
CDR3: CASSTSGGNTEAFF

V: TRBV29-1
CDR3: CSVAGDTQYF

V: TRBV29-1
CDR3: CSVPRTGGFEAFF

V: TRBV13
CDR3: CASRTYRGPYNEQFF

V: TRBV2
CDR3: CASSLRTGASEQFF

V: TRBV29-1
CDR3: CSATRETGRIGGYTF

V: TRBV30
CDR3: CAWNRQGMVETQYF

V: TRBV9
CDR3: CASSVRRGRVPGANVLTF

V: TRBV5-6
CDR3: CASSFTEGGEQFF

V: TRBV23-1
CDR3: CASSQSKDSSYEQYF

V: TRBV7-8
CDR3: CASAPGGGGNQPQHF

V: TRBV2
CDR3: CASRRDGTGRYGQYF

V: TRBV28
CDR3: CASSLRQKTIYF

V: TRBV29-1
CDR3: CSVPGTGLSGGELFF

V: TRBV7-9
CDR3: CASSGTSGKTHEQYF

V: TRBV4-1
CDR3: CASSPRQRNTEAFF

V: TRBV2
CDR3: CASNEGDFQPQHF

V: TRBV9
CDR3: CASSVVWESGELFF

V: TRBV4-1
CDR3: CASSTGYKAIEAFF

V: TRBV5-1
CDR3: CASSLGTVTDTQYF

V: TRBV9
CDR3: CASSAIQGGTGELFF

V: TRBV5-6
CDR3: CASSRRLGREQFF

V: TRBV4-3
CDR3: CASSQQGSYGYTF

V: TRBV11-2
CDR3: CASSLARTSETQYF

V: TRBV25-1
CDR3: CASSGDRGNHGYTF

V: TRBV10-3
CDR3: CAISESRGSTDTQYF

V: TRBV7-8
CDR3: CASSLGVVRGAKNIQYF

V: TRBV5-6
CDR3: CASSFPSANYNEQFF

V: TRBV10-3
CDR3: CAISEWADFYNEQFF

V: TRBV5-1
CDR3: CASSLEAGASEAFF

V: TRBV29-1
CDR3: CSVEVSLKGAGAFF

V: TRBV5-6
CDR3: CASSLWLAGATYNEQFF

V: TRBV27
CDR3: CASRIHRGFVAFF

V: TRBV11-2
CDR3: CASSPRLVQETQYF

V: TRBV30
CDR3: CAWSVPGTGGSEQYF

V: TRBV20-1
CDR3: CSARLYYEQYF

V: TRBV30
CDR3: CAWSWGLTEAFF

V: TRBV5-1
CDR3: CASSTGTQFTFGYTF

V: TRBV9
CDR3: CASSEREERRFNYGYTF

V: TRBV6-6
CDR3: CASSRESGSSYNEQFF

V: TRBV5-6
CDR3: CASSNQGTSSYEQYF

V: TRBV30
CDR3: CAWSATGTSGRQYF

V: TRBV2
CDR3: CASSERQGRIYEQYF

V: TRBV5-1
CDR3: CASSTRQANYGYTF

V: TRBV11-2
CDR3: CASSVGLAGVDEQYF

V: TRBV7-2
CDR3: CASSLGPGRGENIQYF

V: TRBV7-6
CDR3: CASSSSGRGETQYF

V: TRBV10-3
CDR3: CAAAGQGAKNIQYF

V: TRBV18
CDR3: CASSPRQGETQYF

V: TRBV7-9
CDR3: CASSPQNYGYTF

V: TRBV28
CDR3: CASSSVQGRRTQYF

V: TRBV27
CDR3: CASGGGGPSGSVENIQYF

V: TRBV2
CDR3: CASSVSELVNEQFF

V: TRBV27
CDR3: CASSLNRGQGGELFF